This T cell receptor (beta chain) was captured by sequencing in a study of OX40 agonist ivuxolimab in advanced cancers. With regard to the full study: Ivuxolimab was a fully human IgG2 agonistic monoclonal antibody targeting the costimulatory receptor OX40 (CD134). Intravenous ivuxolimab was administered to patients every 2 weeks at six dose levels: 0.01, 0.1, 0.3, 1.5, 3 and 10 mg/kg. The paper reports the monotherapy dose-escalation portion (N ≈ 52 patients) of the phase I ivuxolimab trial. Prior anti-PD-1, anti-PD-L1 or anti-CTLA-4 therapy was permitted, and checkpoint inhibitors had been received by roughly 40% of dose-escalation patients. Peripheral TCRbeta sequencing was intended to test whether TCR sequence diversity was altered and clonal T-cell expansion was caused by ivuxolimab. Among the roughly 50 dose-escalation patients, some 20 had hepatocellular carcinoma, about 15 melanoma, 9 renal cell carcinoma and 9 head and neck cancer. Partial responses occurred in three dose-escalation patients: two with cutaneous melanoma and one with hepatocellular carcinoma. In the dose-escalation cohort, around four fifths of patients were male, and the mean age was 60 years with a range of roughly 20 to 80. The study at large found these results: At doses of 0.1 to 3.0 mg/kg, clonal expansion of both CD4+ and CD8+ blood T cells was observed from baseline to week 6. Antigen specificity was not determined for the clonally expanded peripheral T cells. Partial responders in the 0.1-3.0 mg/kg groups had among the lowest normalized peripheral clonal expansion, especially among CD8+ T cells. Low levels of normalized T-cell clonal expansion were also shown by some nonresponding patients. After ivuxolimab, more expanded clones were found on average in CD8+ T cells than in CD4+ T cells.

V loses 8 bases, J loses 8 bases, and the germline ends lie 18 bases apart. CDR1 and CDR2, looked up from the germline V gene (reference sequence), are MNHNY and SVGAGI. Counted from cysteine to phenylalanine, this CDR3 has 14 amino acids. Of all the DNA, just the CDR3 is kept, 42 bases in frame from base 1. To sequence the TCRbeta CDR3 region, genomic DNA was isolated from the sorted cells. TCRbeta CDR3 regions were sequenced using the immunoSEQ Assay. Held by TCRdb, this immuneACCESS table contains in-frame sequences only and omits some clones. Under half of the omission traces to an unresolved V gene where checked; the cause of the rest is unknown. The sample yields about 89,000 clones; about 86% were counted once. The ten largest account for around 6.3% of the sample. As regards this clone: It lacks a known antigen. Base qualities are not recorded, but no much larger clone differs from it by a single base.

The trial excluded patients who had a history of autoimmune disease or were on systemic immunosuppression. Peripheral blood for TCR sequencing was drawn from every dose cohort at baseline, at cycle 4 day 1 and at cycle 7 day 1. Samples were obtained from an open-label, multicenter, first-in-human phase I dose-escalation trial of ivuxolimab. Adults with locally advanced or metastatic head and neck squamous cell, hepatocellular, melanoma or renal cell carcinoma were enrolled in the trial. Before TCR sequencing, CD4+ T cells and CD8+ T cells from peripheral blood were sorted into separate populations.

Source: CD4+ or CD8+ T cells sorted from blood, taken in a trial of the OX40 agonist ivuxolimab. This sequence was found in an adult with an advanced solid tumor such as melanoma, head and neck, liver or kidney cancer. The V gene is TRBV6-6 and the J gene is TRBJ1-4; tentative D gene TRBD1, with 6 bases matching. CDR3 protein: CASRMRAGEEKLFF. The DNA reads TGTGCCAGCCGAATGAGGGCAGGGGAGGAAAAACTGTTTTTT.